Each of the 14 T cell receptor beta chains below was sequenced from the same sample in a study of cytomegalovirus exposure and HLA in healthy donors. The method was immunoSEQ multiplex PCR; TCRdb's version includes in-frame clones alone and lacks a portion of them. Of 150,000 to 200,000 clones listed, under 90% were seen once; the top ten hold over 9%. Specimen: PBMCs. These receptors all stem from a young woman in good health and CMV-seropositive.

The CDR3: CASSADYRSDEQFF. The CDR3 DNA reads TGTGCCAGCAGCGCGGACTATCGGAGTGATGAGCAGTTCTTC. The J gene is TRBJ2-1, the V gene TRBV9; D may be TRBD2 (6 bases). The CDR3 is 14 amino acids. V was cut by 3 bases and J by 8 bases, with 15 bases left in between. Looked up from germline, CDR1 is SGDLS and CDR2 is YYNGEE.

The chain uses TRBV15 and TRBJ1-4; D is perhaps TRBD1 (6 bases). Trimming took off 2 bases at V and 4 bases at J, with 11 bases between the two ends. The CDR3 runs to 15 residues. Germline CDR1 and CDR2: LNHNV and YYDKDF (reference sequence). This chain's CDR3 is CATSRPGQSNEKLFF. The CDR3 region has the DNA TGTGCCACCAGCAGACCGGGACAAAGTAATGAAAAACTGTTTTTT.

This clone appeared once. The V gene is TRBV6-6, the J gene TRBJ2-7, with D possibly being TRBD2 (6 bases). Germline assignment: CDR1 MNHNY and CDR2 SVGAGI (reference sequence). The CDR3 is 11 amino acids. Trimming stripped 6 bases from V and 6 bases from J, with 9 bases between. CDR3 sequence reads: CASSRDSEQYF. As DNA, the CDR3 is TGTGCCAGCAGCAGGGACTCCGAGCAGTACTTC.

This clone has only a few counts. The genes are TRBV15 and TRBJ2-3, with TRBD2 matching 8 bases. Germline-derived CDR1 and CDR2 are LNHNV and YYDKDF (reference sequence). V shed 0 bases, J shed 4 bases, and the junction held 6 bases outside the gene matches. The CDR3 has 16 residues. The CDR3 loop is CATSRDGAGVPDTQYF. CDR3 DNA sequence: TGTGCCACCAGCAGAGATGGAGCGGGAGTCCCAGATACGCAGTATTTT. Combining the CDR3 with reference TRBV15 and TRBJ2-3 gives the whole variable domain DAMVIQNPRYQVTQFGKPVTLSCSQTLNHNVMYWYQQKSSQAPKLLFHYYDKDFNNEADTPDNFQSRRPNTSFCFLDIRSPGLGDTAMYLCATSRDGAGVPDTQYFGPGTRLTVL.

This rearrangement joins TRBV2 to TRBJ1-1; 9 bases are a match to TRBD1. The length of the CDR3 is 15 residues. Germline CDR1 and CDR2: SNHLY and FYNNEI. V lost 5 bases, J lost 1 base, and 5 bases stayed unmatched. The CDR3 DNA is TGTGCCAGCAGTTTACAGGGGGCGTCGAACACTGAAGCTTTCTTT. Its translation is CASSLQGASNTEAFF.

The rearrangement links TRBV19 to TRBJ1-5, with no clear D. Germline V CDR1 and CDR2: LNHDA, SQIVND (reference sequence). CDR3 length equals 16 residues. Trimming removed 6 bases at V and 1 base at J, with 16 bases between. CDR3 DNA sequence: TGTGCCAGTAGCCAACTATTTCGGGTGAGCAATCAGCCCCAGCATTTT. Translated, it gives CASSQLFRVSNQPQHF.

This sequence joins TRBV28 and TRBJ2-7; D call uncertain. From germline, CDR1 is MDHEN and CDR2 SYDVKM. The V end was cut by 8 bases, the J end by 7 bases, with 21 bases between. The CDR3 has 14 residues. CDR3 DNA: TGTGCCAGCTTGAAACCCGGGTCGCGCTGGGAGCAGTACTTC. Amino acid sequence: CASLKPGSRWEQYF. Full variable domain (rest looked up from reference TRBV28 and TRBJ2-7): DVKVTQSSRYLVKRTGEKVFLECVQDMDHENMFWYRQDPGLGLRLIYFSYDVKMKEKGDIPEGYSVSREKKERFSLILESASTNQTSMYLCASLKPGSRWEQYFGPGTRLTVT.

The chain couples TRBV10-3 to TRBJ1-5; TRBD1 agrees at 10 bases. Germline CDR1 is ENHRY and CDR2 is SYGVKD. J lost 6 bases, V lost 3 bases, and 8 bases had no gene match. The CDR3 extends over 16 amino acids. The CDR3 DNA follows: TGTGCCATCAGTGACAAGGGACAGGGGAGTCGTCAGCCCCAGCATTTT. Translated: CAISDKGQGSRQPQHF.

The V call is TRBV27, the J call TRBJ2-1; a weak D match, TRBD2 (6 bases). The germline V and J ends were trimmed by 5 bases and 5 bases, with 16 bases remaining between them. The CDR3 covers 15 residues. Per germline, CDR1 MNHEY and CDR2 SMNVEV (reference sequence). In nucleotides, the CDR3 is TGTGCCAGCAGTGTAACTAGCCCCGTAAACAATGAGCAGTTCTTC. Translating it yields CASSVTSPVNNEQFF.

V usage is TRBV5-1 and J usage is TRBJ2-2, with TRBD2 as a possible D gene (6 bases). With 6 bases removed from V and 1 base from J, the gap between germline ends came to 13 bases. CDR1 is SGHRS and CDR2 is YFSETQ in the germline V gene. The CDR3 covers 15 residues. CDR3 nucleotides: TGCGCCAGCACCCTACGGACTAAGAACACCGGGGAGCTGTTTTTT. Residues: CASTLRTKNTGELFF.

This chain joins TRBV28 and TRBJ1-3; TRBD1 agrees at 8 bases. V shed 7 bases and J 8 bases; nucleotides not matched to a gene: 7. The CDR3 runs 13 residues. Per germline, CDR1 MDHEN and CDR2 SYDVKM. Here the CDR3 reads CASTPDRAHTIYF. CDR3 sequence (DNA): TGTGCCAGCACCCCGGACAGGGCACACACCATATATTTT.

This chain joins TRBV7-9 and TRBJ2-5; possibly TRBD1 for D (8 bases). Germline V gives CDR1 SEHNR, CDR2 FQNEAQ (reference sequence). The CDR3 runs to 15 residues. The V end lost 2 bases, the J end lost 4 bases, and 14 bases lay between the germline ends. The CDR3 loop is CASSLTGGVTETQYF. The CDR3 bases are TGTGCCAGCAGCTTAACAGGGGGGGTGACAGAGACCCAGTACTTC.

With regard to this clone: One junction end disagrees with the germline gene, perhaps due to a read error. The DNA of the CDR3 is TGTGCCAGCAGTGGGACTAGCGGACCCTACGAGCGGTACTTC. It codes for CASSGTSGPYERYF. The chain recombines TRBV5-6 with TRBJ2-7; the match to TRBD2 covers 11 bases. This CDR3 comprises 14 residues. Germline V CDR1 and CDR2: SGHDT, YYEEEE.

The chain recombines TRBV4-2 with TRBJ1-4; possible D gene TRBD1, 5 bases. The CDR3 consists of 16 residues. CDR1 and CDR2 (germline): LGHNA, YNFKEQ. Trimming cost V 0 bases and J 5 bases, with 13 bases left between them. This chain's CDR3 is CASSQDSGRANEKLFF. As DNA, the CDR3 is TGTGCCAGCAGCCAAGATTCGGGCAGGGCCAATGAAAAACTGTTTTTT.